Given below is one TCR beta chain in context. As yet, its antigen is unknown. The data were taken from a study of identical twins. The CDR3 runs 14 residues. V lost 3 bases and J 0 bases, leaving 9 bases between the germline ends. The germline V gene encodes CDR1 DFQATT and CDR2 SNEGSKA (reference sequence). TCRdb reanalysed the 5' RACE reads using MiXCR and keeps one entry per CDR3 protein. The sample yields 500,000 to 650,000 distinct CDR3 sequences, 20% to 25% seen once. The study, taken as a whole, reports: Models came in too low on out-of-frame TCR alpha sharing in monozygotic twins.

These data were likewise used in another study, on yellow fever vaccine responses in identical twins.

This chain uses TRBV20-1 with TRBJ2-1, with unresolved D. The sequenced sample was CD4+ T cells sorted from blood. The source of this sequence is a woman aged 18 to 35 in good health. CDR3 coding DNA: TGCAGTGCTAGGTCCAGGCACTCCTACAATGAGCAGTTCTTC. It yields the protein CSARSRHSYNEQFF.